These 17 T cell receptor beta chains came from one sample sequenced in a study of tumor and adjacent non-tumor tissue in lung cancer. The template was RNA from unsorted bulk tissue. Distant lung tissue was collected more than 3 cm away from the tumor edge. TCRbeta libraries were built with three rounds of nested PCR, modified from ARM-PCR. TCRdb processed the multiplex PCR reads anew with MiXCR; each CDR3 protein has one entry. The sample includes approximately 44,000 distinct CDR3 sequences, more than 50% seen only once; the top ten take roughly 44%. Source material: distant non-tumor lung tissue. These receptors were taken from a man in his forties or fifties with non-small cell lung cancer.

This clonotype came up many times. V and J are TRBV10-1 and TRBJ2-3; D possibly corresponds to TRBD2 (6 bases). This CDR3 has 14 residues. V was cut by 3 bases and J by 1 base, with 8 bases left in between. The germline V gene encodes CDR1 WNHNN and CDR2 SYGVQD (reference sequence). The CDR3 loop reads CASSDRRGTDTQYF. DNA for the CDR3: TGCGCCAGCAGTGACCGGAGGGGCACAGATACGCAGTATTTT.

The table lists this clonotype with a few counts. The J gene is TRBJ2-7, the V gene TRBV28; no reliable D call. V gave up 5 bases and J gave up 7 bases, with 9 bases separating them. The CDR3 runs 11 residues. Germline V gene data show CDR1 as MDHEN and CDR2 as SYDVKM. The CDR3 protein is CASSRAGEQYF. In DNA, the CDR3 is TGTGCCAGCAGTAGAGCTGGTGAGCAGTACTTC.

Many counts were recorded for this clonotype. The chain links TRBV14 to TRBJ2-1, with D uncertain. From germline, CDR1 is SGHDN and CDR2 FVKESK. V was clipped by 7 bases and J by 4 bases, with 11 bases between them. CDR3 size: 13 residues. The chain's CDR3 is CASNLDRYNEQFF. The CDR3 coding sequence is TGTGCCAGCAACTTAGACCGATACAATGAGCAGTTCTTC.

Comments on this clonotype: Its ends do not fully match the called genes, so a read error is possible. J is TRBJ2-7 and V is TRBV10-3, with D maybe TRBD2 (5 bases). This CDR3 region has 13 residues. CDR1 ENHRY and CDR2 SYGVKD come from the germline V gene. The CDR3 sequence: CAIGVVRDYEQYF. CDR3 sequence (DNA): TGTGCCATAGGTGTAGTGAGGGATTACGAACAGTACTTC.

This clonotype was detected once. A much larger clone is a single base away; this may be a read error. The chain uses TRBV7-9 and TRBJ2-5; D gene unclear. The germline V gene has CDR1 SEHNR and CDR2 FQNEAQ (reference sequence). The V gene lost 2 bases and the J gene lost 4 bases, with 11 bases spanning the gap. This CDR3 is built from 14 residues. The CDR3 DNA reads as TGTGCCAGCAGCTTACTTGTGGGTTCAGAGACCCAGTACTTC. Encoded protein: CASSLLVGSETQYF.

The chain joins TRBV18 to TRBJ2-3, with 8 positions matching TRBD2. The CDR3 has 16 residues. Trimming cost V 0 bases and J 1 base; bases outside gene matches: 3. Germline V gene sequence: CDR1 KGHSH, CDR2 LQKENI. CDR3 DNA sequence: TGTGCCAGCTCACCACCGAAGACTAGCGGCACAGATACGCAGTATTTT. This sequence encodes CASSPPKTSGTDTQYF. The complete variable domain, with remaining parts taken from reference TRBV18 and TRBJ2-3, reads NAGVMQNPRHLVRRRGQEARLRCSPMKGHSHVYWYRQLPEEGLKFMVYLQKENIIDESGMPKERFSAEFPKEGPSILRIQQVVRGDSAAYFCASSPPKTSGTDTQYFGPGTRLTVL.

The V and J genes are TRBV10-3 and TRBJ2-7, with 10 bases aligning to TRBD2. Germline V gene data show CDR1 as ENHRY and CDR2 as SYGVKD. The V and J ends lost 7 bases and 5 bases, in that order; junction bases with no gene match: 11. This CDR3 comprises 15 residues. CDR3 coding DNA: TGTGCCATCACTGACTCAGGAGGGACTAGCGACGAGCAGTACTTC. Its translation: CAITDSGGTSDEQYF.

Worth noting for this clonotype: Here the CDR3 omits its conserved ending phenylalanine or tryptophan, so a read error is the likely source. The limits of the CDR3 on the DNA are not certain, so only TCRdb's listed CDR3 is given. V is TRBV5-1 and J is TRBJ2-7; TRBD1, the D gene given by the table, was not confirmed from the DNA. Termini included, the CDR3 measures 16 amino acids. From germline, CDR1 is SGHRS and CDR2 YFSETQ. The CDR3 protein is CASVLIPGTGSYEQCL.

Concerning this clonotype itself: An end of the junction differs from the germline gene, which may be a read error. The chain links TRBV11-2 to TRBJ2-6, with D possibly matching TRBD1 (5 bases). This CDR3 contains 14 residues. The germline CDR1 and CDR2 sequences are SGHAT and FQNNGV. CDR3 nucleotide sequence: TGTGCCAGCAGCTTCTGCTCTGGGGCCAACGTCCAGACTTTC. Its translation: CASSFCSGANVQTF.

Of note for this clonotype: A much bigger clone sits one base away, suggesting this may be a read error. V and J are TRBV13 and TRBJ2-4; 7 bases are a match to TRBD1. This CDR3 is 12 amino acids long. After removal of 10 bases from V and 9 bases from J, the junction contained 9 bases not matched to a gene. The germline V gene encodes CDR1 PRHDT and CDR2 FYEKMQ (reference sequence). For the CDR3, the DNA is TGTGCCATCAAGGACAGGTTTTCCATTCAGTACTTC. This translates into CAIKDRFSIQYF.

CDR3 sequence: CASGPGGTGASYEQYF. In nucleotides, the CDR3 is TGTGCCAGCGGCCCAGGAGGGACAGGGGCATCCTACGAGCAGTACTTC. V and J are TRBV6-6 and TRBJ2-7, with TRBD1 matching 10 bases. The CDR3 length is 16 residues. In germline, CDR1 is MNHNY, CDR2 SVGAGI (reference sequence). The V gene end was trimmed by 8 bases and the J gene end by 1 base; junction bases not matched to a gene: 11.

A few counts support this clonotype. The junction departs from the called germline gene at one end, perhaps through a read error. The chain recombines TRBV28 with TRBJ1-1; a weak D match, TRBD1 (5 bases). The CDR3 consists of 14 residues. Germline assignment: CDR1 MDHEN and CDR2 SYDVKM. The CDR3 spells CASSHEGDFAEASF. Here the CDR3 DNA reads TGTGCCAGCAGTCACGAAGGGGACTTCGCTGAAGCTTCCTTT.

Concerning this clonotype itself: The conserved phenylalanine or tryptophan normally closing the CDR3 is absent here, so this likely arose from a read error. The chain recombines TRBV29-1 with TRBJ2-2; D assignment may be TRBD1 or TRBD2 (5 bases each). CDR1 and CDR2 (germline): SQVTM, ANQGSEA. This CDR3 has 14 amino acids. V was pared by 3 bases and J by 2 bases, with 10 bases between. This CDR3 is CSVEWGSNTGELFL. CDR3 DNA sequence: TGCAGCGTTGAGTGGGGGTCCAACACCGGGGAGCTGTTTCTT.

The sample holds many counts of this clonotype. The rearrangement joins TRBV12-3 or TRBV12-4 to TRBJ2-1; no clear D. The CDR3 is 11 amino acids. The V end was cut by 3 bases, the J end by 3 bases, with 0 bases between. The CDR3 here is CASSFYNEQFF. The CDR3 DNA follows: TGTGCCAGCAGTTTCTACAATGAGCAGTTCTTC.

This chain connects TRBV29-1 to TRBJ2-3; D is unclear. The CDR3 runs 14 residues. The V gene's germline CDR1 is SQVTM and CDR2 ANQGSEA. Deletions cut 2 bases from V and 4 bases from J, with 13 bases between. The CDR3: CSVERAWSSDTQYF. CDR3 bases: TGCAGCGTTGAAAGGGCATGGAGCTCAGATACGCAGTATTTT.

This clonotype was seen once. The germline gene is not matched at one end of the junction; a read error may be the cause. This chain connects TRBV11-3 to TRBJ2-1; D might be TRBD2 (5 bases). The CDR3 has 14 amino acids. Germline assignment: CDR1 SGHNT and CDR2 YENEEA. The CDR3 sequence: CTSGLSHGYNEQFF. The CDR3 DNA is TGTACCAGCGGCTTAAGCCACGGGTATAACGAGCAGTTCTTC.

The genes are TRBV30 and TRBJ2-1, with D uncertain. The CDR3 runs 10 residues. In germline, CDR1 is GTSNPN, CDR2 SVGIG (reference sequence). Trimming removed 6 bases from V and 8 bases from J, with 8 bases in between. The CDR3 protein is CACSSYEQFF. Written as DNA, the CDR3 is TGTGCCTGTTCTAGTTATGAGCAGTTCTTC.